A selection of T cell receptor beta chains follows, all from one sample in a study of blood T cell repertoires in COVID-19. TCRdb's table, derived via immunoSEQ multiplex PCR, lists solely in-frame clones and lacks some. The sample shows approximately 90,000 clones, about 85% of them seen only once. The source material was peripheral blood. These receptors originate from a man aged 55 to 69 with acute or convalescent COVID-19. Each CDR3 is given with its conserved first and last residue. D genes are given only for firm matches. Only some rows state a clone size, as once, few, many or a class for expanded clones.

clone_size: .; j_call: TRBJ1-3; v_call: TRBV5-1; d_call: .; cdr3_aa: CASSTAGVGNTIYF; cdr3_nt: TGCGCCAGCAGCACCGCGGGGGTAGGAAACACCATATATTTT
clone_size: .; j_call: TRBJ2-1; v_call: TRBV9; d_call: .; cdr3_aa: CASSVDSGEGNEQFF; cdr3_nt: TGTGCCAGCAGCGTAGATTCAGGGGAGGGAAATGAGCAGTTCTTC
clone_size: .; j_call: TRBJ2-7; v_call: TRBV28; d_call: TRBD2; cdr3_aa: CASSSLAGANYEQYF; cdr3_nt: TGTGCCAGCAGTTCTCTAGCGGGGGCAAACTACGAGCAGTACTTC
clone_size: .; j_call: TRBJ2-7; v_call: TRBV30; d_call: .; cdr3_aa: CAWSTTGDYEQYF; cdr3_nt: TGTGCCTGGAGTACGACAGGAGACTACGAGCAGTACTTC
clone_size: .; j_call: TRBJ1-2; v_call: TRBV15; d_call: .; cdr3_aa: CATSRDYSEFNYGYTF; cdr3_nt: TGTGCCACCAGCAGAGACTATTCGGAGTTTAACTATGGCTACACCTTC
clone_size: .; j_call: TRBJ2-2; v_call: TRBV27; d_call: .; cdr3_aa: CASSPRTSTGELFF; cdr3_nt: TGTGCCAGCAGTCCGCGGACATCCACCGGGGAGCTGTTTTTT
clone_size: .; j_call: TRBJ1-6; v_call: TRBV5-4; d_call: TRBD1; cdr3_aa: CASSLVEGQGGSPLHF; cdr3_nt: TGTGCCAGCAGCTTGGTGGAGGGACAGGGCGGTTCACCCCTCCACTTT
clone_size: .; j_call: TRBJ1-2; v_call: TRBV15; d_call: .; cdr3_aa: CATRDSLYGYTF; cdr3_nt: TGTGCCACCAGGGACAGTCTCTATGGCTACACCTTC
clone_size: .; j_call: TRBJ2-3; v_call: TRBV7-2; d_call: .; cdr3_aa: CASSLGAGGTDTQYF; cdr3_nt: TGTGCCAGCAGCTTAGGGGCAGGGGGCACAGATACGCAGTATTTT
clone_size: .; j_call: TRBJ2-3; v_call: TRBV7-7; d_call: TRBD1; cdr3_aa: CASSLGQGVTDTQYF; cdr3_nt: TGTGCTAGCAGCTTAGGACAGGGGGTCACAGATACGCAGTATTTT
clone_size: .; j_call: TRBJ1-2; v_call: TRBV6-2/TRBV6-3; d_call: .; cdr3_aa: CASSSYYGYTF; cdr3_nt: TGTGCCAGCAGTTCGTACTATGGCTACACCTTC
clone_size: .; j_call: TRBJ2-2; v_call: TRBV19; d_call: .; cdr3_aa: CASSIGGRQGTGELFF; cdr3_nt: TGTGCCAGTAGCATCGGGGGGCGCCAGGGCACCGGGGAGCTGTTTTTT
clone_size: .; j_call: TRBJ2-7; v_call: TRBV6-5; d_call: .; cdr3_aa: CAIRQAYEQYF; cdr3_nt: TGTGCCATCCGACAGGCCTACGAGCAGTACTTC
clone_size: once; j_call: TRBJ2-3; v_call: TRBV5-4; d_call: TRBD2; cdr3_aa: CASSRRTSGRAADTQYF; cdr3_nt: TGTGCCAGCAGCCGTCGGACTAGCGGGAGGGCTGCAGATACGCAGTATTTT
clone_size: once; j_call: TRBJ1-1; v_call: TRBV18; d_call: TRBD1; cdr3_aa: CASSPRLQTGMNTEAFF; cdr3_nt: TGTGCCAGCTCACCGCGCCTACAGACAGGGATGAACACTGAAGCTTTCTTT
clone_size: few; j_call: TRBJ1-1; v_call: TRBV6-5; d_call: .; cdr3_aa: CASSYSGQVYTEAFF; cdr3_nt: TGTGCCAGCAGTTACTCGGGACAAGTCTACACTGAAGCTTTCTTT
clone_size: .; j_call: TRBJ1-1; v_call: TRBV11-3; d_call: .; cdr3_aa: CASSLDSGSTEAFF; cdr3_nt: TGTGCCAGCAGCTTAGATTCGGGGAGCACTGAAGCTTTCTTT
clone_size: .; j_call: TRBJ2-6; v_call: TRBV19; d_call: .; cdr3_aa: CASVPGSSGANVLTF; cdr3_nt: TGTGCCAGCGTCCCGGGGAGCTCTGGGGCCAACGTCCTGACTTTC
clone_size: once; j_call: TRBJ2-1; v_call: TRBV5-1; d_call: .; cdr3_aa: CASSLSGRSYNEQFF; cdr3_nt: TGCGCCAGCAGCTTGAGTGGGAGGTCCTACAATGAGCAGTTCTTC
clone_size: .; j_call: TRBJ2-7; v_call: TRBV7-2; d_call: .; cdr3_aa: CASSITGTKTNYEQYF; cdr3_nt: TGTGCCAGCAGCATCACAGGGACAAAAACAAACTACGAGCAGTACTTC
clone_size: .; j_call: TRBJ1-1; v_call: TRBV10-3; d_call: .; cdr3_aa: CAISDQAASEAFF; cdr3_nt: TGTGCCATCAGTGACCAAGCGGCCTCTGAAGCTTTCTTT
clone_size: .; j_call: TRBJ1-1; v_call: TRBV19; d_call: TRBD1; cdr3_aa: CASSNVGGAVNTEAFF; cdr3_nt: TGTGCCAGTAGTAATGTAGGGGGCGCGGTGAACACTGAAGCTTTCTTT
clone_size: .; j_call: TRBJ2-1; v_call: TRBV5-4; d_call: .; cdr3_aa: CASSQTTGYVEQFF; cdr3_nt: TGTGCCAGCAGCCAAACCACAGGGTATGTTGAGCAGTTCTTC
clone_size: few; j_call: TRBJ1-2; v_call: TRBV14; d_call: .; cdr3_aa: CASSQPPGGYTF; cdr3_nt: TGTGCCAGCAGCCAGCCCCCGGGTGGCTACACCTTC
clone_size: .; j_call: TRBJ2-3; v_call: TRBV3-1/TRBV3-2; d_call: TRBD2; cdr3_aa: CASSPGTSGRTDTQYF; cdr3_nt: TGTGCCAGCAGCCCCGGGACTAGCGGACGCACAGATACGCAGTATTTT